The next 22 T cell receptor beta chains were all read from a single sample in a study of T cells expressing NK-cell markers (TCRdb year 2020). Library construction relied on 5' RACE. Sequencing was carried out with an Illumina HiSeq 2000. After the reads were reprocessed by TCRdb, one entry was made per CDR3 protein sequence, with no DNA. The table held for this sample gives approximately 380,000 distinct CDR3 sequences. Of the sample, under 6.5% falls within the top ten clones. Sequencing input: blood T cells: a sorted CD56 or NKG2C T cell subset, CD4+ or CD8+ T cells, or bulk PBMC T cells (not recorded which). Receptors originate from a man aged 18-70 years in good health.

V is TRBV3-1 and J is TRBJ2-4; the TCRdb call, TRBD2, lacks DNA for checking. Per the germline V gene, CDR1 is LGHDT and CDR2 is YNNKEL (reference sequence). The length of the CDR3 is 15 residues. CDR3 residues: CASSPGGPRKNIQYF.

This rearrangement joins TRBV7-9 to TRBJ2-5; lacking DNA, the TRBD1 call made by TCRdb goes unchecked. The CDR3 has 16 residues. The germline V gene has CDR1 SEHNR and CDR2 FQNEAQ (reference sequence). CDR3 in amino acids: CASSLDRTGWGETQYF.

The chain couples TRBV7-9 to TRBJ2-3; TCRdb names TRBD2, which stays unverified in the absence of DNA. The CDR3 is 17 residues long. CDR1 is SEHNR and CDR2 is FQNEAQ in the germline V gene (reference sequence). CDR3 sequence reads: CASSLARLVLTTDTQYF.

This chain's CDR3 is CASGGQLAGINTQYF. The rearrangement links TRBV2 to TRBJ2-3; lacking DNA, the TRBD2 call made by TCRdb goes unchecked. This CDR3 is 15 amino acids long. Germline V gene sequence: CDR1 SNHLY, CDR2 FYNNEI.

V is TRBV4-1 and J is TRBJ1-2; the TCRdb call, TRBD1, lacks DNA for checking. The CDR3 runs 15 residues. Germline CDR1 is MGHRA and CDR2 is YSYEKL. CDR3: CASSPNPADNYGYTF.

The rearrangement links TRBV18 to TRBJ2-1; TCRdb reports TRBD2, a call that lacks DNA to check it against. Germline CDR1 is KGHSH and CDR2 is LQKENI. The CDR3 runs to 14 residues. This chain's CDR3 is CASSRGSEFGEQFF. The variable domain in full, with the rest retrieved from reference TRBV18 and TRBJ2-1, is NAGVMQNPRHLVRRRGQEARLRCSPMKGHSHVYWYRQLPEEGLKFMVYLQKENIIDESGMPKERFSAEFPKEGPSILRIQQVVRGDSAAYFCASSRGSEFGEQFFGPGTRLTVL.

The chain employs TRBV7-3 and TRBJ2-1; TCRdb names TRBD2, which stays unverified in the absence of DNA. The CDR3 loop spans 15 amino acids. Germline values: CDR1 SGHTA, CDR2 FQGTGA. CDR3 protein: CASSSTSGGADEQFF.

The chain links TRBV3-1 to TRBJ2-3; TCRdb lists TRBD2, though no DNA is available to test this call. CDR3 length: 18 residues. Germline CDR1 reads LGHDT; CDR2 reads YNNKEL (reference sequence). CDR3 amino acids: CASSQDGSRSGGLDTQYF.

J is TRBJ2-7 and V is TRBV20-1; TCRdb gives TRBD2 as the D gene, but with no DNA this cannot be confirmed. The CDR3 consists of 14 residues. The germline gives CDR1 DFQATT, CDR2 SNEGSKA (reference sequence). CDR3 residues: CSARGGSGIYEQYF.

The chain employs TRBV12-3 or TRBV12-4 and TRBJ2-7; TCRdb proposes TRBD1, but this gene call is untestable without DNA. This CDR3 region has 16 residues. The CDR3 loop reads CASSAPFGTGDYEQYF.

This chain joins TRBV7-9 and TRBJ2-5; the TCRdb D gene call, TRBD2, has no DNA to confirm it. CDR1 and CDR2 (germline): SEHNR, FQNEAQ (reference sequence). This CDR3 spans 13 amino acids. The chain's CDR3 is CASRDSILETQYF.

The chain uses TRBV27 and TRBJ2-7. The CDR3 contains 13 residues. CDR1 is MNHEY and CDR2 is SMNVEV in the germline V gene (reference sequence). Here the CDR3 reads CASSLSTEYEQYF.

J is TRBJ1-1 and V is TRBV5-1. The CDR3 runs 12 residues. In germline, CDR1 is SGHRS, CDR2 YFSETQ. CDR3 protein: CASRRADTEAFF.

Here the CDR3 reads CASRKQGLFDEKLFF. J is TRBJ1-4 and V is TRBV2. The CDR3 runs 15 residues. Germline loops: CDR1 SNHLY, CDR2 FYNNEI.

The chain recombines TRBV5-1 with TRBJ2-3; TCRdb lists TRBD2, though no DNA is available to test this call. CDR3 length equals 16 residues. Germline V gene sequence: CDR1 SGHRS, CDR2 YFSETQ. The CDR3: CASSLTSGGRTDTQYF.

This CDR3 reads CASSPGIYYGYTF. This chain joins TRBV7-9 and TRBJ1-2. The germline gives CDR1 SEHNR, CDR2 FQNEAQ (reference sequence). The CDR3 length is 13 residues.

The chain recombines TRBV6-1 with TRBJ2-1. This CDR3 is 15 amino acids long. The germline V gene has CDR1 MNHNS and CDR2 SASEGT. The CDR3: CASSVVAPKYNEQFF.

This chain links TRBV7-2 with TRBJ2-3. The CDR3 covers 15 residues. CDR1 and CDR2 (germline): SGHTA, FQGNSA. CDR3 sequence reads: CASSPSRVQTDTQYF.

The chain carries TRBV28 and TRBJ1-2. Germline V gene sequence: CDR1 MDHEN, CDR2 SYDVKM. The CDR3 sequence is 14 residues long. CDR3 protein: CASDGRGINYGYTF.

The chain combines TRBV9 with TRBJ2-1; TCRdb's D gene call, TRBD2, goes unchecked for lack of DNA. In germline, CDR1 is SGDLS, CDR2 YYNGEE. The CDR3 is made up of 17 amino acids. The chain's CDR3 is CASSVVGGGASYNEQFF.

This CDR3 is CASNLAGPKQETQYF. V and J are TRBV3-1 and TRBJ2-5. This CDR3 comprises 15 residues. Germline V gene data show CDR1 as LGHDT and CDR2 as YNNKEL (reference sequence).

The chain couples TRBV5-1 to TRBJ2-1; TCRdb designates TRBD2, a call that cannot be tested without DNA. Germline CDR1 SGHRS, CDR2 YFSETQ. The length of the CDR3 is 18 residues. This chain's CDR3 is CASSLFDRASGGNNEQFF.